This is a list of T cell receptor beta chains from one sample in a study of metastatic and nonmetastatic thyroid tumors. TCRdb reassembled clones from the PCR reads with MiXCR. The table has some 28,000 clones, 20% to 25% seen once; the top ten hold under 45%. Sequencing was done on a sample of blood. These receptor sequences come from a female donor with papillary thyroid cancer or a benign thyroid nodule (not recorded which). Some clones in this sample may be carry-over from other donors' samples. Both conserved end residues are part of each CDR3. D genes are given only for firm matches. Rows may omit the clone size; those that give it use once, few, many or a size class.

V gene	J gene	clone size	D gene	CDR3 DNA	CDR3 protein
TRBV6-1	TRBJ1-2	many	NA	TGTGCCAGCAGTGAAGTCTCCGCCTGGGGCTACACCTTC	CASSEVSAWGYTF
TRBV11-2	TRBJ2-5	many	NA	TGTGCCAGCAGCTCATCCCTGACTAGGTTCCAAGAGACCCAGTACTTC	CASSSSLTRFQETQYF
TRBV28	TRBJ2-7	few	NA	TGTGCCAGTCATTCATCAGGGGACGAGCAGTACTTC	CASHSSGDEQYF
TRBV5-1	TRBJ1-6	NA	NA	TGCGCCAGCAGCTCCGGACAGATCACCTATAATTCACCCCTCCACTTT	CASSSGQITYNSPLHF
TRBV4-1	TRBJ1-4	few	NA	TGCGCCAGCAGCCAACTCCCCCGCAGGATGGGGGATGAAAAACTGTTTTTT	CASSQLPRRMGDEKLFF
TRBV6-5	TRBJ1-1	NA	NA	TGTGCCAGCAGTTCCGTGGGCTGGCCGAGTACTGAAGCTTTCTTT	CASSSVGWPSTEAFF
TRBV5-1	TRBJ2-5	many	TRBD1	TGCGCCAGCAGCTTGGGACCACAGGGGGAGGTGGAGACCCAGTACTTC	CASSLGPQGEVETQYF
TRBV6-1	TRBJ2-6	few	NA	TGTGCCAGCAGTCCTCGGGGCGGCTCTGGGGCCAACGTCCTGACTTTC	CASSPRGGSGANVLTF
TRBV30	TRBJ1-6	many	TRBD1	TGTGCCTGGGGTCCTGGGACAGGGTATGGGTCACCCCTCCACTTT	CAWGPGTGYGSPLHF
TRBV28	TRBJ1-2	many	NA	TGTGCCAGCAGTTCCCCGCAGGGATCCTACTATGGCTACACCTTC	CASSSPQGSYYGYTF
TRBV6-5	TRBJ1-2	NA	NA	TGTGCCAGCAGTTACCAGGGGAAGGTTGGCTACACCTTC	CASSYQGKVGYTF
TRBV28	TRBJ2-7	medium-sized	TRBD1	TGTGCCAGCAGTTTCTTGGACAGGGTCTACCACGAGCAGTACTTC	CASSFLDRVYHEQYF
TRBV27	TRBJ1-1	many	TRBD1	TGTGCCAGCAGTTTATTTGGCCAGGGGGCGCGCACTGAAGCTTTCTTT	CASSLFGQGARTEAFF
TRBV28	TRBJ2-7	NA	TRBD1	TGTGCCAGCAGTTTTATACAGGGGGGCTCCTACGAACAGTACTTC	CASSFIQGGSYEQYF
TRBV6-1	TRBJ1-2	few	NA	TGTGCCAGCCGGTACGGGGGGACGATGGGCTATGGCTACACCTTC	CASRYGGTMGYGYTF
TRBV27	TRBJ2-2	NA	NA	TGTGCCAACAGCCACGCGTCGAACACCGGGGAGATGTTTTTT	CANSHASNTGEMFF
TRBV7-8	TRBJ2-7	NA	NA	NA	CASSGWGDGTYEQHF
TRBV28	TRBJ2-7	NA	TRBD1	TGTGCCAGCAGAAGGGTGACAGGGCGCGAGCAGTACTTC	CASRRVTGREQYF
TRBV10-3	TRBJ2-7	few	TRBD2	TGTGCCATCAGGGCCACAGCGGGAGAAGGCGAGCAGTACTTC	CAIRATAGEGEQYF
TRBV30	TRBJ2-7	many	NA	TGTGCCTGGAGTTTGGCAGATTACTACGAGCAGTACTTC	CAWSLADYYEQYF
TRBV6-1	TRBJ2-7	medium-sized	TRBD1	TGTGCCAGCAGCTTCAACTTAAAAGGACAGGGCCACGAGCAGTACTTC	CASSFNLKGQGHEQYF
TRBV5-4	TRBJ2-3	NA	TRBD2	TGTGCCAGCAGCCTCACTAGCGCAGGCACAGATACGCAGTATTTT	CASSLTSAGTDTQYF
TRBV6-6	TRBJ1-4	NA	NA	TGTGCCAGCAGTTACCGTGGGGCCCCCAATGAAAAACTGTTTTTT	CASSYRGAPNEKLFF
TRBV28	TRBJ2-5	many	NA	TGTGCCAGCAGTCCCTTAGGACGGGGGACTGGGGAGACCCAGTACTTC	CASSPLGRGTGETQYF
TRBV28	TRBJ2-1	medium-sized	TRBD2	TGTGCCAGCACCCGTGGAGGCGGGAGGGCGTACAATGAGCAGTTCTTC	CASTRGGGRAYNEQFF
TRBV2	TRBJ1-6	many	TRBD1	TGTGCCAGCAGTACACGACAGGGGTCCTATAATTCACCCCTCCACTTT	CASSTRQGSYNSPLHF